These T cell receptor beta chains were read from a single sample in a study of CD8 T cells in Susac syndrome. One entry per CDR3 protein, called by TCRdb with MiXCR from the immunoSEQ multiplex PCR reads. The sample lists about 440,000 distinct CDR3 sequences; about 85% were seen once. Sequencing was done on a sample of CD8+ T cells from PBMCs. Receptor source: a human donor with multiple sclerosis. The CDR3 runs from the conserved cysteine through the conserved F or W. A D gene is named only where the DNA matches it firmly. Where a row states a size, it is once, few, many or the class of an expanded clone; other rows omit it.

TRBJ2-2	NA	TRBV4-1	NA	TGCGCCAGCAGCGGACTGTCGAACACCGGGGAGCTGTTTTTT	CASSGLSNTGELFF
TRBJ1-6	NA	TRBV30	NA	TGTGCCTGGAGTGTACTAGGGAATTCACCCCTCCACTTT	CAWSVLGNSPLHF
TRBJ2-7	NA	TRBV2	NA	TGTGCCAGCAGTGAATTCGGGCAGGGGAGTTTCTACGAGCAGTACTTC	CASSEFGQGSFYEQYF
TRBJ2-3	TRBD2	TRBV6-5	few	TGTGCCAGCAGTTTCGGACTAGCGGGAAACACAGATACGCAGTATTTT	CASSFGLAGNTDTQYF
TRBJ2-1	NA	TRBV19	NA	TGTGCCAGTAGTATGGTGGATCTAGCGATCGACTCCTACAATGAGCAGTTCTTC	CASSMVDLAIDSYNEQFF
TRBJ1-2	TRBD1	TRBV6-1	few	TGTGCCAGCAGCCTCACCGGGACAGGGTCTAATGGCTACACCTTC	CASSLTGTGSNGYTF
TRBJ1-2	NA	TRBV9	NA	TGTGCCAGCAGCGTAGACCGCAGGGCGGATGGCTACACCTTC	CASSVDRRADGYTF
TRBJ2-5	NA	TRBV3-1	NA	TGTGCCAGCAGCCAAAACCAGCAAGAGACCCAGTACTTC	CASSQNQQETQYF
TRBJ2-2	TRBD1	TRBV6-1	NA	TGTGCCAGCAGCGACGCCCAGGGGGTGCTTACCGTTCACACCGGGGAGCTGTTTTTT	CASSDAQGVLTVHTGELFF
TRBJ1-3	NA	TRBV3-1	NA	TGTGCCAGCAGCCTATTTCCGGCGGATGAAAACACCATATATTTT	CASSLFPADENTIYF
TRBJ2-1	TRBD1	TRBV20-1	NA	TGCAGTGCTAGAGATCGGGCAGGGGGCTTTGTCAATGAGCAGTTCTTC	CSARDRAGGFVNEQFF
TRBJ1-2	NA	TRBV4-1	NA	TGCGCCAGCAGCCAAGATTCGGAAGGCTACACCTTC	CASSQDSEGYTF
TRBJ2-2	NA	TRBV14	NA	TGTGCCAGCAGCCAAGTCCACAGGGACACCGGGGAGCTGTTTTTT	CASSQVHRDTGELFF
TRBJ2-3	TRBD2	TRBV28	few	TGTGCCAGCCAGGGCGGGAGCGGACGCACAGATACGCAGTATTTT	CASQGGSGRTDTQYF
TRBJ1-2	NA	TRBV20-1	NA	TGCAGTGCTAGTGCTGCGACGGCTAACTATGGCTACACCTTC	CSASAATANYGYTF
TRBJ2-1	TRBD2	TRBV5-1	NA	TGCGCCAGCAGCTTGGCCGGGAGGAGCGTGGTCGATGAGCAGTTCTTC	CASSLAGRSVVDEQFF
TRBJ1-2	NA	TRBV12-3/TRBV12-4	NA	TGTGCCAGCAGTTTAGCACGGGGCAAGAATGGCTACACCTTC	CASSLARGKNGYTF
TRBJ1-4	NA	TRBV7-9	NA	TGTGCCAGCAGCAGGACTGGAGAAGGTGCTAATGAAAAACTGTTTTTT	CASSRTGEGANEKLFF
TRBJ2-2	NA	TRBV6-5	NA	TGTGCCAGCAGTTACTCATTAGCGCCCGGGGAGCTGTTTTTT	CASSYSLAPGELFF
TRBJ2-2	NA	TRBV3-1	NA	TGTGCCAGCAGCCAAGATCAGGAGGGGTTGAACACCGGGGAGCTGTTTTTT	CASSQDQEGLNTGELFF
TRBJ2-2	NA	TRBV30	once	TGTGCCTGGGCCAGGGGTTCGAGCACCGGGGAGCTGTTTTTT	CAWARGSSTGELFF
TRBJ2-1	NA	TRBV30	NA	TGTGCCTGGAGTGTAGTGAGCAGAAACAATGAGCAGTTCTTC	CAWSVVSRNNEQFF
TRBJ2-7	NA	TRBV27	few	TGTGCCAGCAGTTTGTCGGGACCTAGCTACGAGCAGTACTTC	CASSLSGPSYEQYF
TRBJ2-1	NA	TRBV5-1	NA	TGCGCCAGCATCGCCGAACCTTACACGGGGAATGAGCAGTTCTTC	CASIAEPYTGNEQFF
TRBJ2-1	NA	TRBV14	NA	TGTGCCAGCAGTCCGACGGGACACTTCGTCTATGAGCAGTTCTTC	CASSPTGHFVYEQFF
TRBJ1-4	NA	TRBV7-9	NA	TGTGCCAGCAGCTTAGGGGGGAGACATTATAATGAAAAACTGTTTTTT	CASSLGGRHYNEKLFF
TRBJ1-4	NA	TRBV7-2	NA	TGTGCCAGCAGCTTAGGACCTTACCGGGCGAGTGAAAAACTGTTTTTT	CASSLGPYRASEKLFF